A single sample gave rise to the 21 T cell receptor beta chains below, sequenced in a study of cytomegalovirus exposure and HLA in healthy donors. Only in-frame clones appear in the TCRdb table, and some are missing; sequencing was by immunoSEQ multiplex PCR. The sample carries 150,000 to 200,000 clones, roughly 95% recorded once. The sample taken for sequencing was PBMCs. These receptors were taken from a woman under 30 in good health and CMV-seronegative.

In DNA form, the CDR3 reads TGTGCCTGGAGTGGGGGGGTCGGCAATCAGCCCCAGCATTTT. It specifies CAWSGGVGNQPQHF. The chain carries TRBV30 and TRBJ1-5; a possible D gene is TRBD1 (5 bases). The CDR3 is 14 amino acids. The V gene lost 1 base and the J gene lost 2 bases, with 9 bases spanning the gap. Germline CDR1 GTSNPN, CDR2 SVGIG (reference sequence).

The chain carries TRBV4-3 and TRBJ2-2, with D possibly being TRBD2 (5 bases). V lost 1 base and J 2 bases, leaving 8 bases between the germline ends. The CDR3 is 15 residues long. Germline loops: CDR1 LGHNA, CDR2 YSLEER. DNA for the CDR3: TGCGCCAGCAGCCAAGCTGGGAGAAACACCGGGGAGCTGTTTTTT. Translating gives CASSQAGRNTGELFF.

This clone was recorded only once. The CDR3 sequence: CASSLYLGPQHF. As DNA, the CDR3 is TGTGCCAGCAGCTTATACCTGGGCCCCCAGCATTTT. The V gene is TRBV7-2, the J gene TRBJ1-5; D gene ambiguous. Germline-derived CDR1 and CDR2 are SGHTA and FQGNSA. V lost 2 bases to trimming and J lost 10 bases, with 9 bases between them. The CDR3 is 12 residues long.

The J gene is TRBJ1-4, the V gene TRBV18, with D possibly being TRBD1 (5 bases). CDR3 length: 14 amino acids. The V gene's germline CDR1 is KGHSH and CDR2 LQKENI. Trimming removed 3 bases from V and 5 bases from J, with 10 bases in between. The CDR3 is CASSPAQANEKLFF. The CDR3 DNA reads as TGTGCCAGCTCACCGGCACAGGCGAATGAAAAACTGTTTTTT.

This rearrangement joins TRBV2 to TRBJ2-5; 10 nucleotides match TRBD1. Germline CDR1 is SNHLY and CDR2 is FYNNEI. The ends lost 7 bases at V and 1 base at J; junction bases unmatched: 6. The length of the CDR3 is 15 residues. CDR3 in DNA: TGTGCCAGCATTTGGGGACAGGGGTTCCAAGAGACCCAGTACTTC. Protein: CASIWGQGFQETQYF.

The gene calls are TRBV7-9 and TRBJ2-7; 14 bases agree with TRBD2. Germline lookup yields CDR1 SEHNR and CDR2 FQNEAQ (reference sequence). The CDR3 has 16 amino acids. Trimming removed 5 bases from V and 2 bases from J; junction bases left unmatched: 5. The CDR3 is CASSPGLAGDAYEQYF. DNA for the CDR3: TGTGCCAGCAGCCCGGGACTAGCGGGGGACGCCTACGAGCAGTACTTC. Together with reference TRBV7-9 and TRBJ2-7, the CDR3 gives the full variable domain: DTGVSQNPRHKITKRGQNVTFRCDPISEHNRLYWYRQTLGQGPEFLTYFQNEAQLEKSRLLSDRFSAERPKGSFSTLEIQRTEQGDSAMYLCASSPGLAGDAYEQYFGPGTRLTVT.

The V call is TRBV27, the J call TRBJ1-2, with 7 nucleotides matching TRBD1. The germline V gene encodes CDR1 MNHEY and CDR2 SMNVEV (reference sequence). The CDR3 loop spans 14 amino acids. The V and J ends lost 2 bases and 5 bases, in that order; junction bases with no gene match: 5. CDR3 amino acids: CASSLTGAGYGYTF. Here the CDR3 DNA reads TGTGCCAGCAGTTTAACAGGGGCAGGATATGGCTACACCTTC.

The gene calls are TRBV4-3 and TRBJ1-2, with 7 positions matching TRBD1. The CDR3 has 15 amino acids. Germline V gene data show CDR1 as LGHNA and CDR2 as YSLEER. V shed 1 base and J 5 bases; nucleotides not matched to a gene: 7. The CDR3 protein is CASSQAQGVGYGYTF. CDR3 in DNA: TGCGCCAGCAGCCAAGCTCAGGGGGTGGGGTATGGCTACACCTTC.

The rearrangement joins TRBV9 to TRBJ1-3, with D uncertain. Trimming pared 0 bases from V and 4 bases from J, leaving 8 bases between. The CDR3 is 14 residues long. The germline V gene has CDR1 SGDLS and CDR2 YYNGEE. CDR3 residues: CASSVGRGGNTIYF. The CDR3 nucleotides read TGTGCCAGCAGCGTAGGCCGAGGAGGAAACACCATATATTTT.

The J gene is TRBJ1-4, the V gene TRBV27; maybe TRBD1 (6 bases). Germline V gene data show CDR1 as MNHEY and CDR2 as SMNVEV (reference sequence). CDR3 length: 14 amino acids. V was trimmed by 4 bases and J by 8 bases, leaving 14 bases between them. The CDR3 nucleotides are TGTGCCAGCAGTTCGGACAGATTAAGAGAAAAACTGTTTTTT. This sequence encodes CASSSDRLREKLFF.

The gene calls are TRBV9 and TRBJ2-7; D is perhaps TRBD1 (5 bases). Trimming cost V 3 bases and J 0 bases, with 10 bases left between them. Germline lookup yields CDR1 SGDLS and CDR2 YYNGEE. This CDR3 has 14 amino acids. The chain's CDR3 is CASSAGHLSYEQYF. DNA of the CDR3: TGTGCCAGCAGCGCTGGACACCTCTCCTACGAGCAGTACTTC.

The chain employs TRBV15 and TRBJ2-5, with D tentatively TRBD2 (7 bases). Germline CDR1 LNHNV, CDR2 YYDKDF (reference sequence). This CDR3 contains 15 residues. V shed 0 bases and J shed 5 bases, with 13 bases lying between them. CDR3 loop: CATSRDPGGFETQYF. The CDR3 region has the DNA TGTGCCACCAGCAGAGATCCGGGGGGCTTTGAGACCCAGTACTTC.

This chain connects TRBV7-9 to TRBJ1-2; perhaps TRBD1 as D (6 bases). V gave up 0 bases and J gave up 4 bases, with 12 bases separating them. The germline gives CDR1 SEHNR, CDR2 FQNEAQ (reference sequence). The CDR3 runs 15 residues. The CDR3 DNA reads TGTGCCAGCAGCTTAGCCCAAACAGGGTTCTATGGCTACACCTTC. It encodes CASSLAQTGFYGYTF. The full variable domain, its missing parts supplied by reference TRBV7-9 and TRBJ1-2, is DTGVSQNPRHKITKRGQNVTFRCDPISEHNRLYWYRQTLGQGPEFLTYFQNEAQLEKSRLLSDRFSAERPKGSFSTLEIQRTEQGDSAMYLCASSLAQTGFYGYTFGSGTRLTVV.

This chain connects TRBV7-2 to TRBJ2-3; 8 nucleotides match TRBD1. Looked up from germline, CDR1 is SGHTA and CDR2 is FQGNSA. This CDR3 comprises 15 residues. J was trimmed by 2 bases and V by 9 bases; bases with no gene match: 10. CDR3 residues: CASGDRRLITDTQYF. In DNA, the CDR3 is TGTGCCAGTGGGGACAGGCGCCTGATCACAGATACGCAGTATTTT.

This clone was observed once. The chain uses TRBV5-1 and TRBJ2-3; 11 positions match TRBD1. Germline CDR1 and CDR2: SGHRS and YFSETQ. The junction had 5 bases not matched to a gene; V was cut back by 2 bases and J by 3 bases. The CDR3 loop spans 16 amino acids. The CDR3 DNA reads as TGCGCCAGCAGCTTCCGGACAGGGGGCTCAACAGATACGCAGTATTTT. Its translation is CASSFRTGGSTDTQYF.

The chain has TRBV5-5 and TRBJ2-5; D perhaps matches TRBD2 (6 bases). This CDR3 has 14 residues. Germline values: CDR1 SGHKS, CDR2 YYEKEE (reference sequence). V lost 0 bases, J lost 5 bases, and 11 bases lay in between. The CDR3 nucleotides are TGTGCCAGCAGCTTGGGGAGCGGGCACGAGACCCAGTACTTC. Its protein is CASSLGSGHETQYF.

The rearrangement links TRBV5-8 to TRBJ1-4, with TRBD1 identical over 7 bases. CDR3 length: 19 residues. The V gene end was trimmed by 0 bases and the J gene end by 6 bases; junction bases not matched to a gene: 17. The germline V gene has CDR1 SGHTS and CDR2 YDEGEE. This CDR3 is CASSLGDRRRWTGDEKLFF. Written as DNA, the CDR3 is TGTGCCAGCAGCTTGGGGGACAGACGGCGGTGGACTGGGGATGAAAAACTGTTTTTT.

In this sample, this clone turned up once. The rearrangement joins TRBV7-8 to TRBJ2-7; no reliable D call. Per the germline V gene, CDR1 is SGHVS and CDR2 is FQNEAQ. CDR3 length: 12 amino acids. V was cut by 2 bases and J by 1 base, with 3 bases left in between. The CDR3 spells CASSLPSYEQYF. The CDR3 nucleotides read TGTGCCAGCAGCTTACCATCCTACGAGCAGTACTTC.

The rearrangement uses TRBV7-8 and TRBJ1-1; D is perhaps TRBD1 (5 bases). This CDR3 is built from 13 residues. The germline gives CDR1 SGHVS, CDR2 FQNEAQ. V dropped 2 bases and J dropped 5 bases, with 9 bases sitting between them. The CDR3 protein is CASSLRQQTEAFF. The CDR3 bases are TGTGCCAGCAGCTTAAGACAGCAAACTGAAGCTTTCTTT. The whole variable domain, remainder taken from reference TRBV7-8 and TRBJ1-1, is GAGVSQSPRYKVAKRGQDVALRCDPISGHVSLFWYQQALGQGPEFLTYFQNEAQLDKSGLPSDRFFAERPEGSVSTLKIQRTQQEDSAVYLCASSLRQQTEAFFGQGTRLTVV.

The chain uses TRBV6-1 and TRBJ2-2, with TRBD1 as a possible D gene (6 bases). The ends were cut back, 6 bases at V and 2 bases at J, with 10 bases in the middle. Germline V CDR1 and CDR2: MNHNS, SASEGT. The CDR3 has 14 residues. The CDR3 bases are TGTGCCAGCAGACGGGACATCAACACCGGGGAGCTGTTTTTT. Translation: CASRRDINTGELFF.

This clone appeared a single time. The rearrangement links TRBV19 to TRBJ1-1; no firm D call. Trimming removed 5 bases at V and 1 base at J, with 11 bases between. The CDR3 contains 14 residues. CDR1 and CDR2 (germline): LNHDA, SQIVND (reference sequence). CDR3 region: CASSYSAENTEAFF. In nucleotides, the CDR3 is TGTGCCAGTAGTTATTCCGCAGAGAACACTGAAGCTTTCTTT.